This T cell receptor (beta chain) was recorded in a study of cytomegalovirus exposure and HLA in healthy donors. This PCR relied on a set of 60 Vbeta primers and 13 Jbeta primers. Sequenced by immunoSEQ multiplex PCR; TCRdb stores in-frame clones only, minus some. The sample contains approximately 150,000 clones, 70% to 90% of which appear only once. Concerning this clone: The target antigen is unknown.

Broader study findings: DRB1 had the most TCR associations and HLA-C the fewest, a later analysis found, with rates varying by HLA locus. A few CMV-associated chains proved CMV antigen-specific in vitro. There were reportedly fewer N-insertions in an Asian-associated ancestry cluster than the roughly 670-donor mean, in a later analysis. Association of 16,951 TCR beta sequences with HLA alleles was found at 0.05 false discovery rate in a later analysis.

Germline V gives CDR1 MDHEN, CDR2 SYDVKM. This CDR3 contains 15 residues. Trimming cost V 7 bases and J 4 bases; bases outside gene matches: 5. The rearrangement links TRBV28 to TRBJ2-2; TRBD2 agrees at 11 bases. The sequence derives from a woman in her thirties or forties in good health and CMV-seronegative. The sequenced material came from PBMCs. CDR3 protein: CASTASGRITGELFF. The CDR3 bases are TGTGCCAGCACCGCTAGCGGGAGGATCACCGGGGAGCTGTTTTTT.